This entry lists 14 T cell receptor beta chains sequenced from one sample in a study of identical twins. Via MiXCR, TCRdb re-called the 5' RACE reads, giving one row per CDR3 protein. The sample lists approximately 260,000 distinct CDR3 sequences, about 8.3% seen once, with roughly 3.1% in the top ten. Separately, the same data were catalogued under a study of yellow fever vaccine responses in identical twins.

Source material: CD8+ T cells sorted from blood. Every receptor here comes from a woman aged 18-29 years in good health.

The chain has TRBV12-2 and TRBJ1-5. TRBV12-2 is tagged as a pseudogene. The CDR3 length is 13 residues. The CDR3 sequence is CASRSHSNQPQHF. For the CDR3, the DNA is TGTGCAAGTCGGAGTCATAGCAATCAGCCCCAGCATTTT.

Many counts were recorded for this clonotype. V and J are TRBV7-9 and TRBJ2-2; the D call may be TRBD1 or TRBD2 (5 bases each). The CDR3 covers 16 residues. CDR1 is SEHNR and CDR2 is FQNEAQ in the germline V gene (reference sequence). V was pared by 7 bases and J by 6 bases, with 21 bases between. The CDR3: CASTPTSEGLSGELFF. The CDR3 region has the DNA TGTGCCAGCACTCCGACGTCTGAGGGGTTATCCGGGGAGCTGTTTTTT.

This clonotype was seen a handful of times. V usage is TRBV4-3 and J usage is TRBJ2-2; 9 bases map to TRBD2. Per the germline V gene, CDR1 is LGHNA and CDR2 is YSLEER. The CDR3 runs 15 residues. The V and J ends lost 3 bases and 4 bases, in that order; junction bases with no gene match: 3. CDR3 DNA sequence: TGCGCCAGCAGCCAGGGACTAGCATTCACCGGGGAGCTGTTTTTT. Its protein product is CASSQGLAFTGELFF.

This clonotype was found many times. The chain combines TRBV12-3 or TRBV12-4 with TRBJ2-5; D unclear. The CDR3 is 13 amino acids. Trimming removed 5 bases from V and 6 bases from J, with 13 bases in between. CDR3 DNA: TGTGCCAGCAGTGCCCCTCCGTCCCAGACCCAGTACTTC. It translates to CASSAPPSQTQYF.

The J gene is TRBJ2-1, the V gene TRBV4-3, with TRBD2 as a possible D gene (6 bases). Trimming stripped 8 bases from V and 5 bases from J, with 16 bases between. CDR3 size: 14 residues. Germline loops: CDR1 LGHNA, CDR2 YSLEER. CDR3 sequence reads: CASAPGLFNNEQFF. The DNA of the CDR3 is TGCGCCAGCGCACCGGGACTCTTCAACAATGAGCAGTTCTTC.

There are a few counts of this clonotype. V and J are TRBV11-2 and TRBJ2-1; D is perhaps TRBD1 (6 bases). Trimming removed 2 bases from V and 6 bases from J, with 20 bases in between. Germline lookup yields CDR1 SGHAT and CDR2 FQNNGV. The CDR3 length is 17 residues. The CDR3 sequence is CASSLLTGLASGNEQFF. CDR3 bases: TGTGCCAGCAGCTTATTAACAGGGTTGGCCTCCGGCAATGAGCAGTTCTTC.

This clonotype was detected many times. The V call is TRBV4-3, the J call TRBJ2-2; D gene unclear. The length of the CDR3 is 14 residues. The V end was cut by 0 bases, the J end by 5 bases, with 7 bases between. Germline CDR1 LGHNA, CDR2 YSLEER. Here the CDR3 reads CASSQDAETGELFF. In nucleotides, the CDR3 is TGCGCCAGCAGCCAAGATGCGGAGACCGGGGAGCTGTTTTTT.

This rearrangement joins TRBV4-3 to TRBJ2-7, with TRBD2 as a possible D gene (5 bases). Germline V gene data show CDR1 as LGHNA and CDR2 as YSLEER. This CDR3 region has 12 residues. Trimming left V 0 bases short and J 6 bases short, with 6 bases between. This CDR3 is CASSQDRGEQYF. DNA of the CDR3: TGCGCCAGCAGCCAAGATCGGGGCGAGCAGTACTTC.

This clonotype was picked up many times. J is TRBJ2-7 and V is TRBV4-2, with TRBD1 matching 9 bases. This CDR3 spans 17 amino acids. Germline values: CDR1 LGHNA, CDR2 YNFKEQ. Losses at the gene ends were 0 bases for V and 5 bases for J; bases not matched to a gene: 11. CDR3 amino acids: CASSQEGIDRGSHEQYF. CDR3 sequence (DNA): TGTGCCAGCAGCCAAGAGGGGATAGACAGGGGGAGTCACGAGCAGTACTTC.

CDR3 DNA: TGTGCCAGCAGCCGGCCGTCGGGGGACAGAACAGATACGCAGTATTTT. Translating it yields CASSRPSGDRTDTQYF. V is TRBV3-1 and J is TRBJ2-3; D might be TRBD1 (7 bases). The germline gives CDR1 LGHDT, CDR2 YNNKEL (reference sequence). V dropped 4 bases and J dropped 3 bases, with 17 bases sitting between them. There are 16 residues in the CDR3.

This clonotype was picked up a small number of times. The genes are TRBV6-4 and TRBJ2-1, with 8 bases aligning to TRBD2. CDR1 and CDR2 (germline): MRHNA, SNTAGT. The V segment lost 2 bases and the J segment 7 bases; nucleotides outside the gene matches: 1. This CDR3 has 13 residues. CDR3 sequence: CASSDERENEQFF. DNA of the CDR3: TGTGCCAGCAGTGACGAGCGGGAGAATGAGCAGTTCTTC.

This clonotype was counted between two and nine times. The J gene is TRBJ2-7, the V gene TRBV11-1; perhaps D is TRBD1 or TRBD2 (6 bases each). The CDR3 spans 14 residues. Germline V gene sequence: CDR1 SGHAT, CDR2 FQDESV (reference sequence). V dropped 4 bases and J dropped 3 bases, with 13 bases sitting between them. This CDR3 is CASSWLGGSYEQYF. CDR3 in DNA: TGTGCCAGCAGCTGGCTAGGGGGGAGCTACGAGCAGTACTTC.

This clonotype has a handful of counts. The CDR3 loop is CASSLINELAGGLETQYF. In DNA form, the CDR3 reads TGTGCCAGCAGCTTGATTAATGAACTAGCGGGGGGGCTAGAGACCCAGTACTTC. The chain recombines TRBV11-2 with TRBJ2-5; 13 nucleotides align to TRBD2. Per germline, CDR1 SGHAT and CDR2 FQNNGV. This CDR3 is 18 amino acids long. Trimming cost V 3 bases and J 4 bases; bases outside gene matches: 11. Full variable domain (remainder filled in from reference TRBV11-2 and TRBJ2-5): EAGVAQSPRYKIIEKRQSVAFWCNPISGHATLYWYQQILGQGPKLLIQFQNNGVVDDSQLPKDRFSAERLKGVDSTLKIQPAKLEDSAVYLCASSLINELAGGLETQYFGPGTRLLVL.

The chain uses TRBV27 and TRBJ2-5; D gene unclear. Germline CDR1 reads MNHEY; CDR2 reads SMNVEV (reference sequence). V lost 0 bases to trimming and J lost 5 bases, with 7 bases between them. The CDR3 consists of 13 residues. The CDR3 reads CASSLSIEETQYF. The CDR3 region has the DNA TGTGCCAGCAGTTTATCGATTGAGGAGACCCAGTACTTC.